This TCR beta chain appears in the sequencing data of a study of yellow fever vaccine responses in identical twins. Germline lookup yields CDR1 SGHNT and CDR2 YENEEA. The CDR3 is 15 amino acids. Losses at the gene ends were 5 bases for V and 0 bases for J; bases not matched to a gene: 7. Study-wide findings and caveats: Convergence reportedly seemed to mark part of the twins' vaccine T cell response, with personalization marking the rest.

From the RT-PCR reads, TCRdb called clonotypes with MiXCR, one entry per CDR3 protein. The table includes 7,500 to 10,000 distinct CDR3 sequences, roughly 84% detected once. This clonotype was observed a handful of times. Its antigen is still unknown. This TCR came from a woman younger than 35 who received the yellow fever vaccine. This specimen was T cells from blood (PBMCs), unsorted or a sorted subset (not recorded which), taken before or after yellow fever vaccination (not recorded which). V is TRBV11-3 and J is TRBJ2-7, with 7 bases that match TRBD1. DNA of the CDR3: TGTGCCAGCAGCATGGACAGGTCATTCTCCTACGAGCAGTACTTC. It specifies CASSMDRSFSYEQYF.